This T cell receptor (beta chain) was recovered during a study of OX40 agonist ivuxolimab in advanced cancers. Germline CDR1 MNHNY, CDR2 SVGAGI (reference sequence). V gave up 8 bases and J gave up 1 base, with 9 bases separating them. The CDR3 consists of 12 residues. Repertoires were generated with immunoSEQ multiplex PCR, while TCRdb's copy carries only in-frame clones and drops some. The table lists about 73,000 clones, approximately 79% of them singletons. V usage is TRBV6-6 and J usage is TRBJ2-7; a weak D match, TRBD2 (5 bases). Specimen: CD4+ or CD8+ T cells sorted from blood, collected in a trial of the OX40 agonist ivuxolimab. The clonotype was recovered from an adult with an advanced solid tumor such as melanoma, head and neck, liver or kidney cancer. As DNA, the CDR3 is TGTGCCAGCGCGGGCCTATCCTACGAGCAGTACTTC. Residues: CASAGLSYEQYF.